The TCR beta chain under discussion was sequenced for a study of control samples from healthy donors and cancer patients. This clone was observed a single time. Some clones are missing from TCRdb's copy, which holds only in-frame ones; the method was immunoSEQ multiplex PCR. The sample lists approximately 70,000 clones; nearly 85% were seen once. The CDR3 sequence is 18 residues long. Trimming shortened V by 6 bases and J by 4 bases, and 27 bases separated the two germline ends. The germline V gene encodes CDR1 MDHEN and CDR2 SYDVKM. Sequenced sample: blood. The rearrangement links TRBV28 to TRBJ1-1, with TRBD1 as a possible D gene (5 bases). The sequence came from a man between 50 and 59 years old in good health. The CDR3 sequence is CASSPPSSGEARGTEAFF. For the CDR3, the DNA is TGTGCCAGCAGCCCCCCCTCCTCCGGAGAGGCAAGGGGCACTGAAGCTTTCTTT. Filled out from reference TRBV28 and TRBJ1-1, the complete variable domain reads DVKVTQSSRYLVKRTGEKVFLECVQDMDHENMFWYRQDPGLGLRLIYFSYDVKMKEKGDIPEGYSVSREKKERFSLILESASTNQTSMYLCASSPPSSGEARGTEAFFGQGTRLTVV.